Given below is one T cell receptor (beta chain) in context. The target antigen is unknown. Sequencing used immunoSEQ multiplex PCR; TCRdb keeps in-frame clones, though not all of them. The sample includes 90,000 to 150,000 clones, roughly 90% of them seen just once. Trimming left V 3 bases short and J 2 bases short, with 10 bases between. Germline assignment: CDR1 ENHRY and CDR2 SYGVKD. There are 14 residues in the CDR3. These data are taken from a study of T cell responses to AZD1222 COVID-19 vaccine. Study outcomes and limitations: Baseline serology detected seropositivity in only six AZD1222 recipients.

The genes are TRBV10-3 and TRBJ1-1, with D unclear. This clonotype originated in an adult in good health. The sequencing here drew on peripheral blood, taken on day 0 of AZD1222 vaccination. The CDR3 coding sequence is TGTGCCATCAGTGACACCTCTATTAACACTGAAGCTTTCTTT. Translating gives CAISDTSINTEAFF.